Listed below are T cell receptor beta chains from one sample, sequenced in a study of cytomegalovirus exposure and HLA in healthy donors. Clones were sequenced by immunoSEQ multiplex PCR, and TCRdb holds only the in-frame ones, with some missing. The sample yields more than 250,000 clones, roughly 90% seen once. Input material: PBMCs. These receptors were collected from a woman aged 25 to 39 in good health and CMV-seropositive. CDR3s include the opening cysteine and the closing phenylalanine or tryptophan. A D gene is named only where the DNA matches it firmly. Clone size is given for some rows only: seen once, a few or many times, or a class if the clone is expanded.

d_call clone_size j_call v_call cdr3_nt cdr3_aa
TRBD2 - TRBJ2-7 TRBV7-2 TGTGCCAGCAGCCCACGGGGGGGGCTCATTACCCTCTACGAGCAGTACTTC CASSPRGGLITLYEQYF
TRBD2 - TRBJ2-7 TRBV27 TGTGCCAGCGGACATGGGAGCGGGGGGTCCTACGAGCAGTACTTC CASGHGSGGSYEQYF
- - TRBJ2-1 TRBV4-2 TGTGCCAGCAGCGTAAGGGACTTAGCGGTGAGCTCCTACAATGAGCAGTTCTTC CASSVRDLAVSSYNEQFF
- - TRBJ2-7 TRBV5-5 TGTGCCAGCAGCTTTGGGACCACCGACGAGCAGTACTTC CASSFGTTDEQYF
TRBD1 - TRBJ2-2 TRBV29-1 TGCAGCGTTGAGGGAGACAGGGGGCTGAACACCGGGGAGCTGTTTTTT CSVEGDRGLNTGELFF
TRBD1 - TRBJ1-5 TRBV13 TGTGCCAGCAGCGACGGACAGGGGCCTAATCAGCCCCAGCATTTT CASSDGQGPNQPQHF
- - TRBJ2-7 TRBV5-5 TGTGCCAGCAGCTTGTTGGTTTTTACCTACGAGCAGTACTTC CASSLLVFTYEQYF
- - TRBJ1-2 TRBV27 TGTGCCAGCAGTTTAGACCAGGGGCTCGGTGGCTACACCTTC CASSLDQGLGGYTF
- - TRBJ1-6 TRBV4-3 TGCGCCAGCAGCCAAGACCCCCCACGAGGGAGCTCCTATAATTCACCCCTCCACTTT CASSQDPPRGSSYNSPLHF
- once TRBJ1-3 TRBV30 TGTGCCTGGAGTGCTTGGTCTACTGGAAACACCATATATTTT CAWSAWSTGNTIYF
TRBD1 - TRBJ1-1 TRBV6-1 TGTGCCAGCAGTCAGGGGGTTCGAGAAGCTTTCTTT CASSQGVREAFF
TRBD2 - TRBJ2-3 TRBV6-1 TGTGCCAGCAGTTCGGGACTAGCGCGGTCAGATACGCAGTATTTT CASSSGLARSDTQYF
- - TRBJ2-7 TRBV15 TGTGCCACCAGCAGAGCGCAGTTGGGGGGAGTCTACGAGCAGTACTTC CATSRAQLGGVYEQYF
- - TRBJ1-4 TRBV28 TGTGCCAGCAGTTTTTATAGTGAAAAACTGTTTTTT CASSFYSEKLFF
TRBD1 - TRBJ2-2 TRBV5-1 TGCGCCAGCAGCCCCGGGACAGGTGGCAGCGGGGAGCTGTTTTTT CASSPGTGGSGELFF